This T cell receptor (beta chain) stems from a study of radiotherapy plus CTLA-4 blockade in lung cancer (dated by TCRdb to the late 2010s). Looking at the study overall: Among enrolled patients, roughly 17% had an objective response and 31% reached disease control. The investigation overall reported the following: After treatment with radiotherapy and ipilimumab, TCR clones that originated in tumors expanded in peripheral blood. Early dynamic changes in blood T cell clones, together with increased serum interferon-beta after radiation, were reported as the strongest predictors of response.

V and J are truncated by 6 bases and 1 base respectively, leaving an intervening sequence of 7 bases. The CDR3 runs 11 residues from the cysteine to the phenylalanine. Only the CDR3 part of the read is kept: 33 bases, read in frame from the first base. CDR1 and CDR2 (DFQATT, SNEGSKA) derive from the germline V gene (reference sequence). In the case of this clone: Its antigen is currently not known. There are no base qualities to consult, and no much larger clone falls within one base.

The study evaluated CTLA-4 blockade (ipilimumab) given together with focal radiation therapy in patients who had chemo-refractory metastatic non-small-cell lung cancer. Library preparation used the immunoSEQ multiplex PCR assay. Sourced from immuneACCESS, this table was stored by TCRdb with only in-frame sequences that have V and J called. A share of the clones is absent; for the studies checked, an unresolved V gene accounts for under half, and the remainder has no known explanation. The sample includes approximately 81,000 clones, with around 79% observed a single time. Approximately 3.9% of the sample is held by the ten biggest clonotypes.

The origin of this receptor is a human donor with non-small cell lung cancer who had a partial response to radiotherapy plus ipilimumab. Some clones in this sample may be carry-over from other donors' samples. The chain is encoded by TRBV20-1 joined to TRBJ2-7; the D gene cannot be named for sure. This sample comprised peripheral blood, obtained from a patient treated with radiotherapy plus ipilimumab. Here is the DNA: TGCAGTGCCTACGAATCCTACGAGCAGTACTTC. Translation gives CSAYESYEQYF.